A selection of T cell receptor beta chains follows, all from one sample in a study of blood T cell repertoires in COVID-19. Produced via immunoSEQ multiplex PCR; TCRdb's table is partial and in-frame only. Among around 160,000 clones, 80% to 85% were seen once, and the ten largest hold around 35%. Material for sequencing was peripheral blood. The source is a human donor in a cohort sampled during active COVID-19. Both conserved end residues are part of each CDR3. A D gene is named only where the DNA matches it firmly. Some rows have no size entry. The others give once, few or many, or a class for an expanded clone.

>TRBV6-5|TRBD1|once|TRBJ2-1
CASRGTGYFDEQFF
TGTGCCAGCAGGGGGACAGGGTATTTCGATGAGCAGTTCTTC
>TRBV6-5|TRBD1|-|TRBJ1-2
CASSFGDRADYGYTF
TGTGCCAGCAGTTTTGGGGACAGGGCAGACTATGGCTACACCTTC
>TRBV15|-|-|TRBJ1-3
CATSREGPGRSPTGETIYF
TGTGCCACCAGCAGAGAAGGCCCAGGACGGTCACCGACAGGCGAGACCATATATTTT
>TRBV13|TRBD1|-|TRBJ1-2
CASSLDGQGVGGYTF
TGTGCCAGCAGCTTGGACGGGCAGGGGGTTGGTGGCTACACCTTC
>TRBV3-1/TRBV3-2|-|-|TRBJ1-3
CASSQGQIGNTIYF
TGTGCCAGCAGCCAAGGACAGATCGGAAACACCATATATTTT
>TRBV4-2|-|-|TRBJ1-3
CASSQTDSQAGNTIYF
TGTGCCAGCAGCCAAACGGACAGCCAGGCAGGAAACACCATATATTTT
>TRBV24-1|-|-|TRBJ2-4
CATSDTREAKNIQYF
TGTGCCACCAGTGACACCCGGGAAGCCAAAAACATTCAGTACTTC
>TRBV3-1/TRBV3-2|-|-|TRBJ2-7
CASSQRQIGEQYF
TGTGCCAGCAGCCAAAGGCAGATCGGGGAGCAGTACTTC
>TRBV29-1|-|-|TRBJ1-6
CSAASGSGNSPLHF
TGCAGCGCTGCCTCGGGAAGTGGTAATTCACCCCTCCACTTT
>TRBV5-1|TRBD1|once|TRBJ2-1
CASSLDRGSYNEQFF
TGCGCCAGCAGCTTGGACAGGGGTTCCTACAATGAGCAGTTCTTC
>TRBV5-5|TRBD2|-|TRBJ2-1
CASSFRTSGGGEQFF
TGTGCCAGCAGCTTCAGGACTAGCGGGGGCGGTGAGCAGTTCTTC
>TRBV24-1|-|-|TRBJ2-5
CATSDLSDSETQYF
TGTGCCACCAGTGATTTGAGCGACTCAGAGACCCAGTACTTC
>TRBV6-5|TRBD2|-|TRBJ2-4
CASSRTSGGQNIQYF
TGTGCCAGCAGTCGGACTAGCGGGGGTCAAAACATTCAGTACTTC
>TRBV6-5|TRBD1|few|TRBJ1-2
CASSRTGTGIFGYTF
TGTGCCAGCAGTCGAACCGGGACAGGGATTTTCGGCTACACCTTC
>TRBV9|TRBD2|-|TRBJ2-7
CASSVGGGQGEQYF
TGTGCCAGCAGCGTAGGCGGGGGGCAGGGCGAGCAGTACTTC
>TRBV5-6|-|once|TRBJ2-2
CASSLFREVNTGELFF
TGTGCCAGCAGCTTGTTCCGGGAAGTAAACACCGGGGAGCTGTTTTTT
>TRBV18|-|-|TRBJ2-1
CASSHSGDEQFF
TGTGCCAGCTCTCACTCAGGGGATGAGCAGTTCTTC
>TRBV5-8|TRBD2|few|TRBJ2-1
CASSRPYSGGLYEQFF
TGTGCCAGCAGCCGCCCTTACAGCGGGGGTCTATATGAGCAGTTCTTC
>TRBV5-4|TRBD1|-|TRBJ1-4
CASRGQGEGEKLFF
TGTGCCAGCAGGGGACAGGGGGAGGGAGAAAAACTGTTTTTT